The 5 T cell receptor beta chains given below trace back to one sample, sequenced in a study of T cell changes during pregnancy in multiple sclerosis. Clones were read by immunoSEQ multiplex PCR, and TCRdb kept only the in-frame ones, dropping some. Of 43,000 or so clones in the sample, almost 95% were seen once. Source: peripheral blood, taken in the third trimester of pregnancy. Source of these receptors: a female donor with multiple sclerosis, enrolled in a pregnancy study.

The CDR3 loop reads CASSGLWTSGLDEQYF. For the CDR3, the DNA is TGTGCCAGCTCGGGGCTCTGGACTAGCGGCCTTGACGAGCAGTACTTC. The chain joins TRBV27 to TRBJ2-5; TRBD2 matches at 10 bases. The DNA matches TRBJ2-7 better at its end, which makes the J call doubtful. Germline lookup yields CDR1 MNHEY and CDR2 SMNVEV (reference sequence). The CDR3 covers 16 residues.

V gene TRBV27 combines with J gene TRBJ1-1; 7 bases are a match to TRBD1. Germline V gene data show CDR1 as MNHEY and CDR2 as SMNVEV (reference sequence). Trimming at V came to 5 bases and at J to 1 base, leaving 13 bases not matched to a gene. This CDR3 region has 17 residues. Written as DNA, the CDR3 is TGTGCCAGCAGTCCACGATCACAGGGGAGAAGGAACACTGAAGCTTTCTTT. The encoded protein is CASSPRSQGRRNTEAFF.

The CDR3 sequence: CASSTQAQGHEQFF. The DNA for the CDR3 is TGCGCCAGCAGCACCCAAGCTCAGGGGCACGAGCAGTTCTTC. The chain employs TRBV5-1 and TRBJ2-1, with a tentative D call TRBD1 (6 bases). There are 14 residues in the CDR3. Germline V lookup: CDR1 SGHRS, CDR2 YFSETQ. Deletions cut 4 bases from V and 10 bases from J, with 18 bases between.

This sequence joins TRBV28 and TRBJ2-4; 10 bases are a match to TRBD1. The germline V gene encodes CDR1 MDHEN and CDR2 SYDVKM. This CDR3 is built from 15 residues. Unmatched junction bases numbered 4, after V lost 7 bases and J lost 1 base. CDR3 protein: CASIPGQGAKNIQYF. CDR3 DNA: TGTGCCAGCATTCCGGGACAGGGGGCCAAAAACATTCAGTACTTC.

This rearrangement joins TRBV5-6 to TRBJ2-2, with D possibly matching TRBD1 (5 bases). The germline V gene encodes CDR1 SGHDT and CDR2 YYEEEE. The CDR3 has 15 residues. V was shortened by 2 bases and J by 7 bases, with 15 bases between the two germline ends. The CDR3 sequence is CASSFIDTQGGELFF. The CDR3 DNA is TGTGCCAGCAGCTTTATTGACACTCAGGGCGGGGAGCTGTTTTTT.